The 30 T cell receptor beta chains given below trace back to one sample, sequenced in a study of OX40 agonist ivuxolimab in advanced cancers. The protocol was immunoSEQ multiplex PCR, while the TCRdb copy is restricted to in-frame clones and leaves out a portion. The repertoire holds about 50,000 clones, with 80% to 85% as singletons. The sample was CD4+ or CD8+ T cells sorted from blood, taken in a trial of the OX40 agonist ivuxolimab. These TCRs come from an adult with an advanced solid tumor such as melanoma, head and neck, liver or kidney cancer.

V is TRBV10-1 and J is TRBJ1-1; weak D call: TRBD1 (6 bases). Trimming took 8 bases from V and 4 from J, leaving 11 bases between them. Germline CDR1 WNHNN, CDR2 SYGVQD (reference sequence). The CDR3 is made up of 12 amino acids. The chain's CDR3 is CASGRGCTEAFF. The CDR3 bases are TGCGCCAGCGGCAGGGGCTGCACTGAAGCTTTCTTT.

This clone was observed once. The genes are TRBV11-2 and TRBJ2-3; D is undetermined. This CDR3 is built from 11 residues. Trimming shortened V by 5 bases and J by 5 bases, and 5 bases separated the two germline ends. Germline-derived CDR1 and CDR2 are SGHAT and FQNNGV. The CDR3, as DNA: TGTGCCAGCAGCCATGGAGATACGCAGTATTTT. Translating gives CASSHGDTQYF.

The rearrangement joins TRBV15 to TRBJ1-1, with a tentative D call TRBD1 (5 bases). Trimming pared 3 bases from V and 3 bases from J, leaving 11 bases between. The germline gives CDR1 LNHNV, CDR2 YYDKDF (reference sequence). The CDR3 consists of 14 residues. The CDR3 loop reads CATSRGGGYTEAFF. The CDR3 nucleotides read TGTGCCACCAGCAGGGGGGGTGGGTACACTGAAGCTTTCTTT.

In this sample, this clone turned up once. In the same sample, other DNA sequences code for this CDR3. This chain uses TRBV9 with TRBJ2-5; a weak D match, TRBD1 (7 bases). V gave up 0 bases and J gave up 5 bases, with 11 bases separating them. The germline gives CDR1 SGDLS, CDR2 YYNGEE. The CDR3 consists of 14 residues. The CDR3 DNA reads TGTGCCAGCAGCGTAGGTTCAGGGGGGGAGACCCAGTACTTC. It specifies CASSVGSGGETQYF.

The chain employs TRBV7-9 and TRBJ1-4, with a weak D call TRBD1 (5 bases). With 3 bases removed from V and 6 bases from J, the gap between germline ends came to 14 bases. The CDR3 consists of 15 residues. Germline values: CDR1 SEHNR, CDR2 FQNEAQ (reference sequence). This CDR3 reads CASSFMGRSDEKLFF. The DNA for the CDR3 is TGTGCCAGCAGCTTTATGGGGCGTTCCGATGAAAAACTGTTTTTT.

The CDR3: CASSFDSPLHF. CDR3 bases: TGTGCCAGCAGTTTCGATTCACCCCTCCACTTT. The chain combines TRBV2 with TRBJ1-6; unclear D gene. Germline V CDR1 and CDR2: SNHLY, FYNNEI. The CDR3 covers 11 residues. V was shortened by 5 bases and J by 8 bases, with 4 bases between the two germline ends.

The chain joins TRBV10-3 to TRBJ2-3, with no clear D. CDR1 ENHRY and CDR2 SYGVKD come from the germline V gene. V was pared by 8 bases and J by 0 bases, with 12 bases between. This CDR3 has 14 residues. CDR3 sequence: CAIQVALSTDTQYF. In DNA, the CDR3 is TGTGCCATCCAGGTAGCCCTTAGCACAGATACGCAGTATTTT.

The chain recombines TRBV15 with TRBJ2-7, with D possibly matching TRBD2 (5 bases). The CDR3 spans 13 residues. CDR1 and CDR2 from the germline V gene are LNHNV and YYDKDF (reference sequence). V lost 0 bases to trimming and J lost 6 bases, with 9 bases between them. The CDR3 reads CATSRDQLGEQYF. The CDR3 DNA reads as TGTGCCACCAGCAGAGATCAACTAGGCGAGCAGTACTTC.

This clone was counted a few times. This rearrangement joins TRBV7-9 to TRBJ1-2; TRBD1 matches at 7 bases. CDR1 and CDR2 from the germline V gene are SEHNR and FQNEAQ (reference sequence). Trimming at V came to 5 bases and at J to 8 bases, leaving 11 bases not matched to a gene. The CDR3 is made up of 14 amino acids. The CDR3 DNA follows: TGTGCCAGCAGCGCCCAAGACAGGGTTAGCGGCTACACCTTC. This translates into CASSAQDRVSGYTF.

The genes are TRBV6-6 and TRBJ1-2; D is undetermined. Trimming left V 2 bases short and J 4 bases short, with 14 bases between. Germline assignment: CDR1 MNHNY and CDR2 SVGAGI (reference sequence). The CDR3 runs 15 residues. CDR3: CASSYTLVGSYGYTF. The CDR3 bases are TGTGCCAGCAGTTACACCCTCGTTGGGAGCTATGGCTACACCTTC.

The J gene is TRBJ2-3, the V gene TRBV5-1, with TRBD2 matching 15 bases. The CDR3 length is 20 residues. V shed 3 bases, J shed 2 bases, and the junction held 13 bases outside the gene matches. Germline V gene lookup returns CDR1 SGHRS and CDR2 YFSETQ. DNA for the CDR3: TGCGCCAGCAGCTCGGGACTAGCGGGGGGCCAAGCGAAGAACACAGATACGCAGTATTTT. Protein product: CASSSGLAGGQAKNTDTQYF.

The chain joins TRBV2 to TRBJ1-6; D uncertain. V lost 0 bases to trimming and J lost 0 bases, with 3 bases between them. This CDR3 is built from 15 residues. CDR1 and CDR2 (germline): SNHLY, FYNNEI. CDR3 DNA: TGTGCCAGCAGTGAAGCGCACTCCTATAATTCACCCCTCCACTTT. Residues: CASSEAHSYNSPLHF.

The chain carries TRBV6-6 and TRBJ2-7, with D perhaps matching TRBD2 (7 bases). The ends were cut back, 1 base at V and 3 bases at J, with 16 bases in the middle. The CDR3 consists of 16 residues. The germline CDR1 and CDR2 sequences are MNHNY and SVGAGI (reference sequence). CDR3 region: CASSYLRGGRDYEQYF. Written as DNA, the CDR3 is TGTGCCAGCAGTTACTTAAGGGGGGGAAGGGACTACGAGCAGTACTTC.

The V call is TRBV11-1, the J call TRBJ2-5, with 10 positions matching TRBD1. This CDR3 spans 15 amino acids. Germline V gene lookup returns CDR1 SGHAT and CDR2 FQDESV (reference sequence). Trimming removed 3 bases from V and 3 bases from J; junction bases left unmatched: 4. DNA of the CDR3: TGTGCCAGCAGCTTCAGACAGGGGGCCGAAGAGACCCAGTACTTC. It yields the protein CASSFRQGAEETQYF.

The V gene is TRBV14, the J gene TRBJ2-3; TRBD2 aligns across 8 bases. V lost 4 bases to trimming and J lost 0 bases; unmatched junction nucleotides: 6. This CDR3 has 16 amino acids. Looked up from germline, CDR1 is SGHDN and CDR2 is FVKESK. The CDR3 loop reads CASSLSSGFSTDTQYF. The CDR3 DNA is TGTGCCAGCAGCCTTTCTAGCGGGTTTAGCACAGATACGCAGTATTTT.

V usage is TRBV7-2 and J usage is TRBJ2-2, with D tentatively TRBD2 (6 bases). The CDR3 consists of 14 residues. Germline CDR1 SGHTA, CDR2 FQGNSA. Between the trimmed V and J ends, which lost 1 base and 5 bases, there was a span of 8 bases. CDR3 sequence (DNA): TGTGCCAGCAGCTTAGGCGCGGGGACCGGGGAGCTGTTTTTT. Translated, it gives CASSLGAGTGELFF.

The chain has TRBV7-2 and TRBJ1-1; a weak D match, TRBD1 (6 bases). Trimming took 5 bases from V and 4 from J, leaving 17 bases between them. CDR1 and CDR2 from the germline V gene are SGHTA and FQGNSA. This CDR3 contains 15 residues. The CDR3 spells CASSLGGGLSTEAFF. The CDR3 nucleotides read TGTGCCAGCAGCCTTGGGGGGGGGCTGAGCACTGAAGCTTTCTTT. The entire variable domain, with the rest obtained from reference TRBV7-2 and TRBJ1-1, is as follows: GAGVSQSPSNKVTEKGKDVELRCDPISGHTALYWYRQSLGQGLEFLIYFQGNSAPDKSGLPSDRFSAERTGGSVSTLTIQRTQQEDSAVYLCASSLGGGLSTEAFFGQGTRLTVV.

The chain links TRBV11-2 to TRBJ1-1; no definite D call. V shed 5 bases and J shed 2 bases, with 15 bases lying between them. This CDR3 is 15 amino acids long. The V gene's germline CDR1 is SGHAT and CDR2 FQNNGV. Written as DNA, the CDR3 is TGTGCCAGCAGCCGAGGCCGTGTAGCTAACACTGAAGCTTTCTTT. It specifies CASSRGRVANTEAFF.

The J gene is TRBJ1-4, the V gene TRBV11-2; D gene ambiguous. Germline V gene data show CDR1 as SGHAT and CDR2 as FQNNGV. The CDR3 runs 12 residues. The V end lost 3 bases, the J end lost 8 bases, and 7 bases lay between the germline ends. For the CDR3, the DNA is TGTGCCAGCAGCTTGAGTGGCGAAAAACTGTTTTTT. The encoded protein is CASSLSGEKLFF.

This chain joins TRBV5-6 and TRBJ1-5, with 12 positions matching TRBD1. CDR1 SGHDT and CDR2 YYEEEE come from the germline V gene. The CDR3 contains 15 residues. V was clipped by 3 bases and J by 6 bases; unmatched bases: 4. The CDR3 DNA follows: TGTGCCAGCAGCTGGGGACAGGGGGCTGGTCAGCCCCAGCATTTT. This codes for CASSWGQGAGQPQHF.

The chain joins TRBV5-6 to TRBJ2-3, with 10 bases identical to TRBD1. From germline, CDR1 is SGHDT and CDR2 YYEEEE. The trim removed 1 base at V and 8 bases at J, leaving 7 bases unmatched. The CDR3 has 15 amino acids. CDR3 bases: TGTGCCAGCAGCTTGCCCGGGACAGGGGCCGCTACGCAGTATTTT. Its protein is CASSLPGTGAATQYF.

V and J are TRBV2 and TRBJ1-5; TRBD1 is a possible D gene (6 bases). CDR1 SNHLY and CDR2 FYNNEI come from the germline V gene. V lost 7 bases, J lost 4 bases, and 17 bases lay in between. CDR3 size: 15 residues. CDR3 sequence: CASTWGGAGNQPQHF. The CDR3 nucleotides read TGTGCCAGCACCTGGGGGGGGGCAGGGAATCAGCCCCAGCATTTT.

The CDR3 nucleotides are TGTGCCAGCAGCTTCTCTTTGGTCGAAGCTTTCTTT. Amino acid sequence: CASSFSLVEAFF. The chain has TRBV7-8 and TRBJ1-1; no definite D call. V lost 3 bases and J 8 bases, leaving 10 bases between the germline ends. CDR3 size: 12 residues. Germline V gene data show CDR1 as SGHVS and CDR2 as FQNEAQ.

The J gene is TRBJ1-4, the V gene TRBV5-4; D gene ambiguous. Germline values: CDR1 SGHNT, CDR2 YYREEE (reference sequence). V lost 2 bases and J lost 8, with 13 bases in between. The CDR3 contains 14 residues. CDR3 sequence reads: CASSFRPRDEKLFF. For the CDR3, the DNA is TGTGCCAGCAGCTTCCGGCCTCGTGACGAAAAACTGTTTTTT.

The chain joins TRBV7-8 to TRBJ1-4; weak D call: TRBD1 (5 bases). The CDR3 runs to 12 residues. The V end was cut by 1 base, the J end by 11 bases, with 8 bases between. Looked up from germline, CDR1 is SGHVS and CDR2 is FQNEAQ. This CDR3 reads CASSLVRDKLFF. The CDR3, as DNA: TGTGCCAGCAGCTTAGTCAGGGACAAACTGTTTTTT.

This clone showed up just once. The V call is TRBV9, the J call TRBJ1-1; D might be TRBD1 (5 bases). CDR1 SGDLS and CDR2 YYNGEE come from the germline V gene. The CDR3 has 15 residues. The V end was cut by 0 bases, the J end by 1 base, with 10 bases between. CDR3 loop: CASSVGARGNTEAFF. DNA of the CDR3: TGTGCCAGCAGCGTAGGGGCAAGGGGGAACACTGAAGCTTTCTTT.

This chain uses TRBV6-5 with TRBJ2-2, with D unclear. The CDR3 covers 13 residues. The ends were cut back, 6 bases at V and 1 base at J, with 6 bases in the middle. Germline-derived CDR1 and CDR2 are MNHEY and SVGAGI. The CDR3 DNA sequence: TGTGCCAGCAGATGGGGGAACACCGGGGAGCTGTTTTTT. Amino acid sequence: CASRWGNTGELFF.

The V and J genes are TRBV10-3 and TRBJ1-2; 7 bases match TRBD1. CDR3 length: 13 amino acids. The V gene's germline CDR1 is ENHRY and CDR2 SYGVKD. With 3 bases clipped from V and 6 bases from J, the junction kept 4 bases outside the gene matches. The CDR3 DNA is TGTGCCATCAGTGAAGGACAGGTCAATGGCTACACCTTC. It codes for CAISEGQVNGYTF.

The J gene is TRBJ1-2, the V gene TRBV5-6; 7 positions agree with TRBD1. Germline V gene sequence: CDR1 SGHDT, CDR2 YYEEEE. This CDR3 region has 15 residues. V was clipped by 0 bases and J by 0 bases; unmatched bases: 2. CDR3 region: CASSLAGTANYGYTF. As DNA, the CDR3 is TGTGCCAGCAGCTTGGCCGGGACAGCTAACTATGGCTACACCTTC.

This clone has more than one count but fewer than ten. This chain joins TRBV5-1 and TRBJ2-7; 9 nucleotides align to TRBD1. The CDR3 loop spans 14 amino acids. Germline V lookup: CDR1 SGHRS, CDR2 YFSETQ. V dropped 4 bases and J dropped 4; count of bases not matched to a gene: 6. The CDR3 loop reads CASSATGQGYEQYF. CDR3 nucleotides: TGCGCCAGCAGCGCTACGGGACAGGGTTACGAGCAGTACTTC.